This T cell receptor (beta chain) was sequenced in a study of T cells in Graves' hyperthyroidism and ophthalmopathy. Amplification of TCR beta CDR3 regions used RNA as the template. A set of HTBI primers served as the primers for a first-round RT-PCR of the TCR CDR3. TCRdb reprocessed the multiplex PCR reads via MiXCR and lists one record per CDR3 protein. The table shows about 420,000 distinct CDR3 sequences, with approximately 14% occurring only once. This clonotype has just a few counts. Its antigen is not known. A much larger clone differs by one base, so this may be a read error. Study-wide points: Clonotypes that were expanded in thyroid above 0.001 mostly appeared in blood too.

Germline V lookup: CDR1 SGHAT, CDR2 FQDESV (reference sequence). This CDR3 comprises 12 residues. V lost 5 bases and J lost 4, with 8 bases in between. This receptor was taken from a woman between 18 and 29 years old with Graves' hyperthyroidism. Specimen: blood. J is TRBJ1-2 and V is TRBV11-1; D unresolved. CDR3 sequence (DNA): TGTGCCAGCAGCCATAGGAGCTATGGCTACACCTTC. Translation: CASSHRSYGYTF.